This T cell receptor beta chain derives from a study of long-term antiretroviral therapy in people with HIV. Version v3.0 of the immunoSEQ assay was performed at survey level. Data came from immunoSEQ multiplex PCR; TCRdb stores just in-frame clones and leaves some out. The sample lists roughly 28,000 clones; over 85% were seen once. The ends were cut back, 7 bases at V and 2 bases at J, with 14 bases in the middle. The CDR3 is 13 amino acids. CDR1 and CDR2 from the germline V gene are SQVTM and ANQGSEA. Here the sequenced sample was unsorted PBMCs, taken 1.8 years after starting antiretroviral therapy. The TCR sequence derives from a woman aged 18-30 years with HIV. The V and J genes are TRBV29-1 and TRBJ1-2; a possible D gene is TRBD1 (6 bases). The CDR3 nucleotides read TGCAGCGCCAGGACAGAAAGAAACTATGGCTACACCTTC. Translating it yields CSARTERNYGYTF.